The 23 T cell receptor beta chains in this list originate from one sample, sequenced in a study of blood T cell repertoires in COVID-19. Produced via immunoSEQ multiplex PCR; TCRdb's table is partial and in-frame only. The table lists roughly 260,000 clones, around 87% of them singletons, with about 6% in the top ten. The material sequenced was PBMCs or T cells enriched from blood (not recorded which). The receptor set was obtained from a woman in her 30s with acute COVID-19.

J is TRBJ1-2 and V is TRBV7-2, with no clear D. The germline V and J ends were trimmed by 0 bases and 6 bases, with 8 bases remaining between them. Germline values: CDR1 SGHTA, CDR2 FQGNSA. CDR3 length equals 13 residues. CDR3 in DNA: TGTGCCAGCAGCTTAGCCCAAGCGGATGGCTACACCTTC. It encodes CASSLAQADGYTF.

CDR3 residues: CASRATSGVYEQYF. For the CDR3, the DNA is TGTGCCAGCAGGGCGACTAGCGGGGTTTACGAGCAGTACTTC. V gene TRBV28 combines with J gene TRBJ2-7, with 11 bases that match TRBD2. This CDR3 comprises 14 residues. Germline trimming cut 6 bases from V and 4 bases from J; bases unmatched to any gene: 5. Germline CDR1 reads MDHEN; CDR2 reads SYDVKM.

V gene TRBV10-3 combines with J gene TRBJ2-7, with 9 bases matching TRBD2. The CDR3 is 19 amino acids. Germline V lookup: CDR1 ENHRY, CDR2 SYGVKD. The ends lost 3 bases at V and 5 bases at J; junction bases unmatched: 20. This chain's CDR3 is CAISDPDRTSARWFDEQYF. The CDR3 bases are TGTGCCATCAGTGACCCGGACAGGACTAGCGCCCGCTGGTTCGACGAGCAGTACTTC.

V usage is TRBV5-1 and J usage is TRBJ2-5; 7 bases agree with TRBD1. CDR1 and CDR2 (germline): SGHRS, YFSETQ. The CDR3 extends over 15 amino acids. V trimming: 0 bases; J trimming: 2 bases; junction bases outside the gene matches: 4. The CDR3, as DNA: TGCGCCAGCAGCTTGGACAGGGGCCCTCAAGAGACCCAGTACTTC. Its translation is CASSLDRGPQETQYF.

The chain carries TRBV19 and TRBJ2-5, with D possibly being TRBD1 (5 bases). Germline CDR1 LNHDA, CDR2 SQIVND (reference sequence). This CDR3 spans 14 amino acids. Trimming pared 3 bases from V and 5 bases from J, leaving 13 bases between. CDR3 sequence: CASSIYQGDETQYF. CDR3 coding DNA: TGTGCCAGTAGTATCTACCAGGGCGACGAGACCCAGTACTTC.

DNA of the CDR3: TGTGCCAGCAGCTTGGGGAGGACAGTCTATGGCTACACCTTC. Translated, it gives CASSLGRTVYGYTF. This sequence joins TRBV5-4 and TRBJ1-2, with D perhaps TRBD1 (6 bases). CDR3 size: 14 residues. V gave up 0 bases and J gave up 4 bases, with 10 bases separating them. CDR1 and CDR2 (germline): SGHNT, YYREEE (reference sequence).

Here the CDR3 reads CASSPTGRGGYTF. CDR3 coding DNA: TGTGCCAGCAGCCCGACCGGGAGAGGAGGCTACACCTTC. This chain joins TRBV7-9 and TRBJ1-2; D gene unclear. Germline CDR1 and CDR2: SEHNR and FQNEAQ (reference sequence). V shed 5 bases and J shed 8 bases, with 15 bases lying between them. This CDR3 has 13 amino acids.

This sequence joins TRBV28 and TRBJ1-2, with D possibly being TRBD1 (6 bases). V was trimmed by 2 bases and J by 4 bases, leaving 11 bases between them. Germline-derived CDR1 and CDR2 are MDHEN and SYDVKM. The CDR3 covers 14 residues. The CDR3 region has the DNA TGTGCCAGCAGTTTAAACAGGGTCGGCTATGGCTACACCTTC. Amino acid sequence: CASSLNRVGYGYTF.

The chain joins TRBV7-2 to TRBJ1-2; 7 bases agree with TRBD1. V dropped 4 bases and J dropped 4; count of bases not matched to a gene: 12. CDR3 length: 16 residues. In germline, CDR1 is SGHTA, CDR2 FQGNSA. CDR3 DNA: TGTGCCAGCAGCTCTTTCCGGGACAGATCTTCCTATGGCTACACCTTC. It encodes CASSSFRDRSSYGYTF.

This clone was found once. The chain couples TRBV16 to TRBJ1-4, with D unresolved. Trimming took off 0 bases at V and 4 bases at J, with 18 bases between the two ends. The germline V gene encodes CDR1 KGHSY and CDR2 FQNENV. This CDR3 spans 18 amino acids. The CDR3 DNA reads as TGTGCCAGCAGCCAATCTTTGGGCAATAGAGTTCTTAATGAAAAACTGTTTTTT. Its protein product is CASSQSLGNRVLNEKLFF.

The V call is TRBV12-3 or TRBV12-4, the J call TRBJ1-2; D may be TRBD1 (6 bases). There are 13 residues in the CDR3. V was pared by 5 bases and J by 7 bases, with 14 bases between. DNA of the CDR3: TGTGCCAGCAGTGTCGACCTCAGGGGTGGCTACACCTTC. Amino acids: CASSVDLRGGYTF.

The gene calls are TRBV9 and TRBJ2-3; the D gene is possibly TRBD1 (5 bases). The CDR3 is 14 amino acids. V was cut by 3 bases and J by 4 bases, with 12 bases left in between. The germline CDR1 and CDR2 sequences are SGDLS and YYNGEE. The chain's CDR3 is CASSGGWGADTQYF. DNA for the CDR3: TGTGCCAGCAGCGGGGGTTGGGGCGCAGATACGCAGTATTTT.

The rearrangement links TRBV6-2 or TRBV6-3 to TRBJ2-1; 7 nucleotides line up with TRBD1. This CDR3 has 15 residues. The germline V gene has CDR1 MNHEY and CDR2 SVGEGT. V was clipped by 5 bases and J by 0 bases; unmatched bases: 4. CDR3 sequence: CASSLGTASYNEQFF. In DNA, the CDR3 is TGTGCCAGCAGTCTAGGGACAGCCTCCTACAATGAGCAGTTCTTC.

This clone was observed once. This chain uses TRBV7-3 with TRBJ1-1; TRBD1 matches at 10 bases. V trimming: 4 bases; J trimming: 8 bases; junction bases outside the gene matches: 7. This CDR3 region has 14 residues. The germline CDR1 and CDR2 sequences are SGHTA and FQGTGA. The CDR3 nucleotides read TGTGCCAGCAGCTCACTCCCGGGACAGGGGGAAGCTTTCTTT. Encoded protein: CASSSLPGQGEAFF.

This chain links TRBV23-1 with TRBJ1-6; 7 bases map to TRBD1. TRBV23-1 counts as an open reading frame of uncertain function. The ends lost 5 bases at V and 6 bases at J; junction bases unmatched: 13. This CDR3 is built from 17 residues. The CDR3 region is CASSSSLRGQINSPLHF. CDR3 in DNA: TGCGCCAGCAGTTCATCACTTAGGGGACAGATTAATTCACCCCTCCACTTT.

The DNA for the CDR3 is TGTGCCAGCAGCCAAGAGGTAGCGGGAGGCCAGACCGGGGAGCTGTTTTTT. Translated: CASSQEVAGGQTGELFF. The chain recombines TRBV3-1 (or the pseudogene TRBV3-2) with TRBJ2-2; 10 nucleotides agree with TRBD2. The germline V gene encodes CDR1 LGHDT and CDR2 YNNKEL (reference sequence). V lost 0 bases, J lost 5 bases, and 6 bases stayed unmatched. The CDR3 consists of 17 residues.

The chain is built from TRBV9 and TRBJ1-1, with 11 bases identical to TRBD1. The length of the CDR3 is 17 residues. With V trimmed by 0 bases and J by 0 bases, 4 bases remained unmatched. Germline assignment: CDR1 SGDLS and CDR2 YYNGEE. As DNA, the CDR3 is TGTGCCAGCAGCGTAGGGACAGGGGGCAAGTTGAACACTGAAGCTTTCTTT. Its protein product is CASSVGTGGKLNTEAFF.

The chain combines TRBV5-6 with TRBJ2-1; D is perhaps TRBD2 (5 bases). Germline V gene data show CDR1 as SGHDT and CDR2 as YYEEEE. The CDR3 has 13 amino acids. Trimming shortened V by 4 bases and J by 3 bases, and 8 bases separated the two germline ends. DNA of the CDR3: TGTGCCAGCAGCATCGGGGTCTACAATGAGCAGTTCTTC. This encodes CASSIGVYNEQFF.

The J gene is TRBJ1-3, the V gene TRBV5-1; 9 bases fit TRBD1. This CDR3 is 17 amino acids long. The germline V gene encodes CDR1 SGHRS and CDR2 YFSETQ. V shed 4 bases, J shed 2 bases, and the junction held 10 bases outside the gene matches. Here the CDR3 reads CASSRTDRGWAGNTIYF. The CDR3 DNA is TGCGCCAGCAGCCGGACCGACAGGGGGTGGGCTGGAAACACCATATATTTT.

This chain connects TRBV7-2 to TRBJ2-5; D is possibly TRBD1 (6 bases). The germline V gene has CDR1 SGHTA and CDR2 FQGNSA. V lost 4 bases, J lost 2 bases, and 8 bases lay in between. CDR3 length equals 13 residues. Here the CDR3 reads CASSWGPQETQYF. CDR3 nucleotides: TGTGCCAGCAGCTGGGGGCCACAAGAGACCCAGTACTTC.

The genes are TRBV5-5 and TRBJ1-2; D remains unclear. Trimming cost V 0 bases and J 4 bases, with 4 bases left between them. The CDR3 loop spans 12 amino acids. CDR1 is SGHKS, CDR2 YYEKEE, per germline (reference sequence). The CDR3: CASSLAVYGYTF. The CDR3 nucleotides read TGTGCCAGCAGCTTGGCGGTCTATGGCTACACCTTC.

The table lists this clone with a count of one. This chain links TRBV27 with TRBJ1-2, with D hard to call. Germline V gene lookup returns CDR1 MNHEY and CDR2 SMNVEV (reference sequence). Trimming cost V 6 bases and J 8 bases, with 4 bases left between them. The CDR3 totals 9 residues. The chain's CDR3 is CASRSGYTF. CDR3 in DNA: TGTGCCAGCAGGTCAGGCTACACCTTC.

The chain uses TRBV7-9 and TRBJ2-1; 7 nucleotides line up with TRBD1. J gave up 9 bases and V 5 bases, and 7 bases lay outside the gene matches. There are 13 residues in the CDR3. In germline, CDR1 is SEHNR, CDR2 FQNEAQ (reference sequence). As DNA, the CDR3 is TGTGCCAGCAGCCCCCATACAGGGGTTGAGCAGTTCTTC. Its translation is CASSPHTGVEQFF.